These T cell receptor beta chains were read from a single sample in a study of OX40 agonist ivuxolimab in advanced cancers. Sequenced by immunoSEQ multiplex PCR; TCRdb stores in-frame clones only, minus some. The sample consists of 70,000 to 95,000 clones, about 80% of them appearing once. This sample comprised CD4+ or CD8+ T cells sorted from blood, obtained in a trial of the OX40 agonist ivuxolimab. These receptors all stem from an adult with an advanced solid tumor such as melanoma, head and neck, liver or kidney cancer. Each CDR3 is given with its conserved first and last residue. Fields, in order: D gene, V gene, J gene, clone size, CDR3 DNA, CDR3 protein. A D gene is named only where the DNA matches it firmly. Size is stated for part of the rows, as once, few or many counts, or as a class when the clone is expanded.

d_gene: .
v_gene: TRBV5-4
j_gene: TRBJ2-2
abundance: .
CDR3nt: TGTGCCAGCAGCTTGGAGAGAGGGATAAACACCGGGGAGCTGTTTTTT
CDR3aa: CASSLERGINTGELFF

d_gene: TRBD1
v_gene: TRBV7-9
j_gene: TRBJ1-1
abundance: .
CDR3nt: TGTGCCAGCAGCTTTAACAGGGGCGGTGAAGCTTTCTTT
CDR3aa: CASSFNRGGEAFF

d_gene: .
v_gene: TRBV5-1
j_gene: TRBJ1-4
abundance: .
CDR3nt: TGCGCCAGCAGCTTGGAGGCTACTAATGAAAAACTGTTTTTT
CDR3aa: CASSLEATNEKLFF

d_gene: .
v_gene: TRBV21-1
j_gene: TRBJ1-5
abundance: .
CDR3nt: TGTGCCAGCAGCAAAAGGGGGACGAGGACAGGGGACCCTAGCAATCAGCCCCAGCATTTT
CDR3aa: CASSKRGTRTGDPSNQPQHF

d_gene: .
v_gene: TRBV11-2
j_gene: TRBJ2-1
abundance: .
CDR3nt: TGTGCCAGCAGCTTAGTTCTGTTGGTAGGGGAGCAGTTCTTC
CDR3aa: CASSLVLLVGEQFF

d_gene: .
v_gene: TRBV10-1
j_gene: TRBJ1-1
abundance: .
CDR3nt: TGCGCCAGCCAGGGTGGCATGAACACTGAAGCTTTCTTT
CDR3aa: CASQGGMNTEAFF

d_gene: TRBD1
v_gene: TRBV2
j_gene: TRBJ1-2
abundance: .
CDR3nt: TGTGCCAGCAGTGGGGGACAGGACTATGGCTACACCTTC
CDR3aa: CASSGGQDYGYTF

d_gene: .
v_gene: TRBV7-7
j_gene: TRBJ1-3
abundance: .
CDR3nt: TGTGCTAGCAGCACTTCGTCTGGAAACACCATATATTTT
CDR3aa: CASSTSSGNTIYF

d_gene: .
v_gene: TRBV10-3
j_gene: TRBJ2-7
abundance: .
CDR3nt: TGTGCCATCAGTGAGTCAAACGGGACACTCATCCGCGAGCAGTACTTC
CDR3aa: CAISESNGTLIREQYF

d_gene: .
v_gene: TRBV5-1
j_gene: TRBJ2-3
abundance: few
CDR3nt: TGCGCCAGCAGCCTACAGCTTAGCACAGATACGCAGTATTTT
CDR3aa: CASSLQLSTDTQYF

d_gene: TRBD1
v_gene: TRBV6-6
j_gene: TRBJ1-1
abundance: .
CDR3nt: TGTGCCAGCAGCGAACAGGGGGTGAACACTGAAGCTTTCTTT
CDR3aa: CASSEQGVNTEAFF

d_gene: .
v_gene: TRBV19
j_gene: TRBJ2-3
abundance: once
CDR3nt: TGTGCCAGTAGTTTCCCGACTGAAGCGGGCACAGATACGCAGTATTTT
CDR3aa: CASSFPTEAGTDTQYF

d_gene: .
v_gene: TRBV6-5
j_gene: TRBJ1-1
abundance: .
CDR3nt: TGTGCCAGCAGATACAGGGCTGCGAACACTGAAGCTTTCTTT
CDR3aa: CASRYRAANTEAFF

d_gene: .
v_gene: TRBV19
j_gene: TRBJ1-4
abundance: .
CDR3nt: TGTGCCAGTCCCCCCCGGCAGGGTCGAGAAAAACTGTTTTTT
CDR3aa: CASPPRQGREKLFF

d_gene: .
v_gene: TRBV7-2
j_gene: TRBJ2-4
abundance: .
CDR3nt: TGTGCCAGCAGCTCCCCGAACGGGTTAGCCAAAAACATTCAGTACTTC
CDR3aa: CASSSPNGLAKNIQYF

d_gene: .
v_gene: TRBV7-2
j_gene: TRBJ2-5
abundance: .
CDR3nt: TGTGCCAGCAGCTTATTGGGCGGGGAGACCCAGTACTTC
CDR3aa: CASSLLGGETQYF

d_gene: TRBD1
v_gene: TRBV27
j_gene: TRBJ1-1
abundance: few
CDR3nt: TGTGCCAGCAGTTTGGCCTGGACAGGGGAGGTTGAAGCTTTCTTT
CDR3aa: CASSLAWTGEVEAFF

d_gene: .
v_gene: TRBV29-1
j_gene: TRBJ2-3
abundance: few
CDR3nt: TGCAGCGTGGCTCCTGGTGGCACAGATACGCAGTATTTT
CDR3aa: CSVAPGGTDTQYF

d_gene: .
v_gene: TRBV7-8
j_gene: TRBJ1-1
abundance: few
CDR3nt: TGTGCCAGCAGCTTAGGTGATTGGGATTACACTGAAGCTTTCTTT
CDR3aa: CASSLGDWDYTEAFF

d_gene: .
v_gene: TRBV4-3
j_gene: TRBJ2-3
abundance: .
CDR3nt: TGCGCCAGCAGCCAAGGAGGATCAACGCGGAACACAGATACGCAGTATTTT
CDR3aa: CASSQGGSTRNTDTQYF

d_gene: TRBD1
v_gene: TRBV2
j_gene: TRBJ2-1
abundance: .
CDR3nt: TGTGCCAGCAGTGAAAGGCAGGGGGAGAACAATGAGCAGTTCTTC
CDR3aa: CASSERQGENNEQFF

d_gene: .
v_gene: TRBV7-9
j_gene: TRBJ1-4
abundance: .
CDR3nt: TGTGCCAGCAGCTTAGCAGGGGACGGAAAACTGTTTTTT
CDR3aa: CASSLAGDGKLFF

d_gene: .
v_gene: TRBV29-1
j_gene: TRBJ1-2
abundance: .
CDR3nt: TGCAGCGCCCCCGCTCGGGGGTATGGCTACACCTTC
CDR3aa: CSAPARGYGYTF

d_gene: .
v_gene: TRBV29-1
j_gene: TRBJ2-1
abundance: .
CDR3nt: TGCAGCGTTGAAGATTCCCCTTACAATGAGCAGTTCTTC
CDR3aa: CSVEDSPYNEQFF

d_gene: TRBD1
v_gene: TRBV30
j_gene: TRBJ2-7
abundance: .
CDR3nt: TGTGCCTGGGGGGCGGGACAGGGGATCGACTACGAGCAGTACTTC
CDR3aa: CAWGAGQGIDYEQYF

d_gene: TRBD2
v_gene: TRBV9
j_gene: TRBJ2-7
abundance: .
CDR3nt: TGTGCCAGCAGCGTAGGAGCGGGGGGCTTCGTCGCCGAGCAGTACTTC
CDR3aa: CASSVGAGGFVAEQYF

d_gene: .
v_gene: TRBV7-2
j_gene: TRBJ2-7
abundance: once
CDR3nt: TGTGCCAGCAGCTTAACACGAGCCGAGCAGTACTTC
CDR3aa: CASSLTRAEQYF

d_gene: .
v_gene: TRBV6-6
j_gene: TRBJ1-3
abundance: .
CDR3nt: TGTGCCAGCAGTCCCAGACCAATTAGCTCTGGAAACACCATATATTTT
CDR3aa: CASSPRPISSGNTIYF

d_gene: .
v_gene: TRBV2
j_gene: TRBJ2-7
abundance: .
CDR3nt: TGTGCCAGCCGGGGCATCTCCTACGAGCAGTACTTC
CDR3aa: CASRGISYEQYF

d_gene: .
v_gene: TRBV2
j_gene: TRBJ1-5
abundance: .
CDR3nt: TGTGCCAGCACTCTCGGGGTGAATCAGCCCCAGCATTTT
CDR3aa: CASTLGVNQPQHF

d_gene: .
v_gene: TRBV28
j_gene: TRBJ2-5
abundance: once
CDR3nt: TGTGCCAGCAGTTCGGGACCACAAGAGACCCAGTACTTC
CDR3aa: CASSSGPQETQYF

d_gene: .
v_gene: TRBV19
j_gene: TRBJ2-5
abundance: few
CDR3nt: TGTGCCAGTAGTATAAAAAGAGCGTCCGGGACATACTACCAAGAGACCCAGTACTTC
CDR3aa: CASSIKRASGTYYQETQYF

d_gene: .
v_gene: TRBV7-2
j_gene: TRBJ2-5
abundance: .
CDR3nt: TGTGCCAGCAGCGTAGCGGCGGGGGCCGAGACCCAGTACTTC
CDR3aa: CASSVAAGAETQYF

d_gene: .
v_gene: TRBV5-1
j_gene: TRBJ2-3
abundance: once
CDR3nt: TGCGCCAGCAGCTTGTTACCGGGGGCAGATACGCAGTATTTT
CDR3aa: CASSLLPGADTQYF

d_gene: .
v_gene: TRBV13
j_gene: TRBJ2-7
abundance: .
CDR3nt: TGTGCCAGCAGCTTACTCTCGAGAAGGGGGGTCTACGAGCAGTACTTC
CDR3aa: CASSLLSRRGVYEQYF

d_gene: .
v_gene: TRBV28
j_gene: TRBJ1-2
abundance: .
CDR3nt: TGTGCCAGCAGTTTATTTGGAATTCGTGGCTACACCTTC
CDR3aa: CASSLFGIRGYTF

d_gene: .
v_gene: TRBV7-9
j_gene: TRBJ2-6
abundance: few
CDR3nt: TGTGCCAGCAGCTTAGGGGAGCTAGGGTTCTTCTCTGGGGCCAACGTCCTGACTTTC
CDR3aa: CASSLGELGFFSGANVLTF

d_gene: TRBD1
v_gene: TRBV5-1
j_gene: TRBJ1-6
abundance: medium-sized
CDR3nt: TGCGCCAGCAGCGAACTAACAGGACAGGATTCACCCCTCCACTTT
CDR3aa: CASSELTGQDSPLHF

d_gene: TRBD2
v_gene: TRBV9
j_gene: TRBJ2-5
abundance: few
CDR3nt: TGTGCCAGCAGCGTCGGCGGGGGACTCCAAGAGACCCAGTACTTC
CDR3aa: CASSVGGGLQETQYF

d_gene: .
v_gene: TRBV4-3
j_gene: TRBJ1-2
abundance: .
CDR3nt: TGCGCCAGCAGCCAAGAGTCGTCCCACTATGGCTACACCTTC
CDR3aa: CASSQESSHYGYTF

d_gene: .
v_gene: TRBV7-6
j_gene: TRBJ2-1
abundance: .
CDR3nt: TGTGCCAGCAGCTTAACAGAATACTACAATGAGCAGTTCTTC
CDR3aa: CASSLTEYYNEQFF

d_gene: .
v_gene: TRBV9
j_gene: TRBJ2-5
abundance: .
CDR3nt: TGTGCCAGCAGCGGCACAAACCAAGAGACCCAGTACTTC
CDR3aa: CASSGTNQETQYF

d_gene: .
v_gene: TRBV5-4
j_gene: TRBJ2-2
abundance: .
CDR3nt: TGTGCCAGCAGGCGCGACAGTTACACCGGGGAGCTGTTTTTT
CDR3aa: CASRRDSYTGELFF